This T cell receptor (beta chain) was identified in a study of T-cell memory formation after mild COVID-19 (dated by TCRdb to the early 2020s). Broadly, across the study: Most TCR sequence clusters were specific to one of the two donors. Longitudinal TCRalpha and TCRbeta repertoire sequencing tracked T-cell clones expanding and contracting after mild COVID-19 in a couple of donors. The cohort was made up of two young adult volunteers, one female and one male, who were previously healthy. Points the paper makes about the study in general: SARS-CoV-2 specificity was not confirmed for the second-wave clones peaking on day 37. Contracting CD4+ clones were located mainly in the CM and EM memory subsets, whereas CD8+ clones were found to be enriched in EMRA. Some responding clones were detected in pre-infection memory, suggesting pre-existing cross-reactive memory T cells joined the SARS-CoV-2 response. From day 15 to 85, contracting clones showed balanced CD4/CD8 phenotypes, whereas a second wave of clones that expanded from day 15 to 37 leaned towards CD4+. The study covered only a couple of mild cases, and larger cohorts including severe cases with pre-infection samples were considered necessary.

Reads for this sample came from an Illumina NovaSeq 6000. Using 5'RACE with constant-segment primers, TCRalpha and TCRbeta cDNA libraries were constructed, with sample barcodes and unique molecular identifiers added in the process. Trizol reagent was used to extract RNA from every sample. Library amplification was performed in two PCR steps, and a second sample barcode and Illumina TruSeq adapters were introduced in the second step. Sequencing of the libraries was done on an Illumina NovaSeq, producing 2 x 150 bp paired-end reads. The original pipeline was this. Reads were demultiplexed and collapsed into UMI-guided consensus sequences with migec v1.2.7. Using mixcr v2.1.11, the UMI consensuses were aligned to TRA and TRB V and J templates and assembled into clonotypes. A clonotype was counted as expanded or contracted only if both edgeR and NoisET called the change significant, with noise models trained on biological replicates. For edgeR calls, the thresholds were a false discovery rate-adjusted p below 0.01 and a log2 fold-change of 1. PCA with hierarchical clustering of max-normalized trajectories of the 1000 most abundant clonotypes was used as exploratory dynamics analysis. Separately sequenced CD4+ and CD8+ repertoires were used to assign a CD4 or CD8 phenotype to each responding clone. TCRdb passed the public sequencing reads through fastp at Q25 and MiXCR, retaining productive beta sequences. Here each entry gathers all rows of one CDR3 protein and keeps the most common genes and DNA. TCRdb's processing, not the authors', yielded these V and J calls. Recorded for this sample are approximately 430,000 distinct CDR3 sequences; about 25% of them occurred a single time. The top ten clones comprise under 15% of the sample.

The germline V end is reduced by 1 base and the J end by 0 bases; junction bases left unmatched: 6. The CDR3 spans 16 residues, from the cysteine through the phenylalanine. Of all the DNA, just the CDR3 is kept, 48 bases in frame from base 1. Via the germline V gene (reference sequence), CDR1 is SEHNR and CDR2 FQNEAQ. With regard to this clonotype: It has no known antigen specificity. Per-base qualities were not stored, and no clone one base away is much larger.

Ficoll-Paque density gradient centrifugation was the method used to isolate PBMCs. The TCR sequence derives from an adult woman who had mild COVID-19 (a few samples of this study predate the infection). The sample titles of this study are shuffled in the database, so cell type and time point are left out; the donor was told from shared clones. What was sequenced was PBMCs or a T cell subset sorted from them (not recorded which). The chain is made from TRBV7-9 and TRBJ2-7, with 7 bases aligning to TRBD2. Read as DNA, the sequence is TGTGCCAGCAGCTTAGGAACTAGCGCATTCTCCTACGAGCAGTACTTC. Its coded protein is CASSLGTSAFSYEQYF. The reference TRBV7-9 and TRBJ2-7 proteins fill in what lies around the CDR3, so the full variable domain reads DTGVSQNPRHKITKRGQNVTFRCDPISEHNRLYWYRQTLGQGPEFLTYFQNEAQLEKSRLLSDRFSAERPKGSFSTLEIQRTEQGDSAMYLCASSLGTSAFSYEQYFGPGTRLTVT.